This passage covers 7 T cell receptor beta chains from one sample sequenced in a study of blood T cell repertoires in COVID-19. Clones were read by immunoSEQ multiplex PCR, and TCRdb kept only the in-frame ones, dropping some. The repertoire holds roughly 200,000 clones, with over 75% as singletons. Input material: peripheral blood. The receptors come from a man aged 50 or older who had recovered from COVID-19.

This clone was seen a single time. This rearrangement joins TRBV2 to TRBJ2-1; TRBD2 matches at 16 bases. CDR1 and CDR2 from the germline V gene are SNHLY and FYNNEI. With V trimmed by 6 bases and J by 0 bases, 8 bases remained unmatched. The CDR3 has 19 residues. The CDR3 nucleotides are TGTGCCAGCAGGGAGGGACTAGCGGGGGGGGCCCGCTCCTACAATGAGCAGTTCTTC. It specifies CASREGLAGGARSYNEQFF.

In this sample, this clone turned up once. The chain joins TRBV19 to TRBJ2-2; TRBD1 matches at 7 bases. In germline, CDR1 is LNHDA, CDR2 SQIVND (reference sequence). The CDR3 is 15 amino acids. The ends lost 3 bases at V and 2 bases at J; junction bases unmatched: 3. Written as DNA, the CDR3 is TGTGCCAGTAGTATTGTAGGGGGCAACACCGGGGAGCTGTTTTTT. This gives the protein CASSIVGGNTGELFF.

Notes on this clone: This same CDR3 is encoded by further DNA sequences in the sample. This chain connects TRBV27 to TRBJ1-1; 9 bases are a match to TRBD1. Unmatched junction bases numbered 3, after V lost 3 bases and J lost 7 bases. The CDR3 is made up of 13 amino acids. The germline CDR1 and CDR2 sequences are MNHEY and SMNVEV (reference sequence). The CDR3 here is CASSLDRGHEAFF. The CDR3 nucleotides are TGTGCCAGCAGTTTGGACAGGGGACATGAAGCTTTCTTT.

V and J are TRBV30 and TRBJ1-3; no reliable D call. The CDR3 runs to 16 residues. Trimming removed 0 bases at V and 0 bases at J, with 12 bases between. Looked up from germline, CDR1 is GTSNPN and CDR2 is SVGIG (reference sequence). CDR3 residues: CAWSVRVMFSGNTIYF. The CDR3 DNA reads TGTGCCTGGAGTGTACGGGTTATGTTCTCTGGAAACACCATATATTTT.

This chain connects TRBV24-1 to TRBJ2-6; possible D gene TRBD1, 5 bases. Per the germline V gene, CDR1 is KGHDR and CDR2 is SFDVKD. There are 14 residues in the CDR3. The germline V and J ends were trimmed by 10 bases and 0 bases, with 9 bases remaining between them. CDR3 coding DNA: TGTGCCACAAAGACAGTCTCTGGGGCCAACGTCCTGACTTTC. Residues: CATKTVSGANVLTF.

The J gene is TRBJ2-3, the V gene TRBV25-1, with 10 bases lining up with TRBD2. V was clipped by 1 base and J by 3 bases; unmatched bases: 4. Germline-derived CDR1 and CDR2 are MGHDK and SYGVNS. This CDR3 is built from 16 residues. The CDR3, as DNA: TGTGCCAGCAGTGAATTCGTAGCGGGAGGTACAGATACGCAGTATTTT. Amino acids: CASSEFVAGGTDTQYF.

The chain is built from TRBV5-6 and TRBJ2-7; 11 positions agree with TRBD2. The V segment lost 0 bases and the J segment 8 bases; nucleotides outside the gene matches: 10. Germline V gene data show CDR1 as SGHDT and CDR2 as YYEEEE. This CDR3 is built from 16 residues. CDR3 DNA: TGTGCCAGCAGCTTGGCCACTAGCGGGAGATTGGGAAAGCAGTACTTC. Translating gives CASSLATSGRLGKQYF.